Shown below are 29 T cell receptor beta chains from a single sample sequenced in a study of T cell responses to AZD1222 COVID-19 vaccine. Profiled with immunoSEQ multiplex PCR; TCRdb holds only in-frame clones, not every one. The sample holds roughly 150,000 clones, 80% to 90% seen once. Sequencing used peripheral blood, obtained 28 days after the second AZD1222 dose. Receptors were obtained from an adult who received the AZD1222 COVID-19 vaccine.

Written as DNA, the CDR3 is TGTGCCAGCAGCTTATTCGGCGGGTCGAACACCGGGGAGCTGTTTTTT. Protein product: CASSLFGGSNTGELFF. The chain joins TRBV11-3 to TRBJ2-2; perhaps TRBD2 as D (5 bases). This CDR3 has 16 amino acids. The V end was cut by 2 bases, the J end by 0 bases, with 10 bases between. Germline CDR1 is SGHNT and CDR2 is YENEEA.

The chain has TRBV6-2 or TRBV6-3 and TRBJ2-4; tentatively, D is TRBD1 or TRBD2 (5 bases each). Trimming took 2 bases from V and 5 from J, leaving 19 bases between them. The CDR3 spans 17 residues. CDR1 is MNHEY and CDR2 is SVGEGT in the germline V gene. CDR3 sequence: CASSYPTPALGENIQYF. CDR3 in DNA: TGTGCCAGCAGTTACCCGACCCCCGCATTGGGGGAAAACATTCAGTACTTC.

J is TRBJ2-7 and V is TRBV6-5; D tentatively fits TRBD1 or TRBD2 (5 bases each). This CDR3 comprises 15 residues. Germline V gene data show CDR1 as MNHEY and CDR2 as SVGAGI. Trimming took 2 bases from V and 2 from J, leaving 13 bases between them. The CDR3 here is CASSYGYPGPYEQYF. The CDR3 DNA reads TGTGCCAGCAGTTACGGTTATCCGGGACCCTACGAGCAGTACTTC.

In regard to this clone: This CDR3 is also generated by other DNA sequences in the sample. The J gene is TRBJ2-5, the V gene TRBV9; D possibly corresponds to TRBD1 (6 bases). The V gene's germline CDR1 is SGDLS and CDR2 YYNGEE. The CDR3 loop spans 14 amino acids. The V end was cut by 2 bases, the J end by 5 bases, with 13 bases between. The DNA for the CDR3 is TGTGCCAGCAGCGTTGAGGGAAGGGGGGAGACCCAGTACTTC. Amino acids: CASSVEGRGETQYF.

This chain joins TRBV4-3 and TRBJ1-2; D gene ambiguous. The length of the CDR3 is 19 residues. The V end lost 0 bases, the J end lost 0 bases, and 20 bases lay between the germline ends. CDR1 and CDR2 (germline): LGHNA, YSLEER. The CDR3 nucleotides read TGCGCCAGCAGCCAAGATCTGGACCGGGGTGGTGGGGCTAACTATGGCTACACCTTC. It translates to CASSQDLDRGGGANYGYTF.

This CDR3 is CASSLVRQGATYGYTF. The CDR3 nucleotides are TGTGCCAGCAGCTTAGTCCGACAGGGGGCGACCTATGGCTACACCTTC. The chain joins TRBV7-2 to TRBJ1-2; 10 nucleotides agree with TRBD1. The germline CDR1 and CDR2 sequences are SGHTA and FQGNSA. The V gene end was trimmed by 1 base and the J gene end by 4 bases; junction bases not matched to a gene: 6. This CDR3 has 16 amino acids.

The genes are TRBV2 and TRBJ2-4, with D unclear. Looked up from germline, CDR1 is SNHLY and CDR2 is FYNNEI. CDR3 size: 13 residues. V was clipped by 7 bases and J by 1 base, with 8 bases between them. CDR3 residues: CASTGIAKNIQYF. DNA for the CDR3: TGTGCCAGCACAGGCATTGCCAAAAACATTCAGTACTTC.

This clone came up once. The genes are TRBV5-8 and TRBJ2-1, with 7 bases identical to TRBD2. The CDR3 contains 16 residues. Germline CDR1 SGHTS, CDR2 YDEGEE. Trimming cost V 5 bases and J 0 bases; bases outside gene matches: 8. The CDR3 loop reads CASSSGSGHSYNEQFF. The CDR3 region has the DNA TGTGCCAGCAGTTCAGGTAGCGGGCACTCCTACAATGAGCAGTTCTTC.

V gene TRBV18 combines with J gene TRBJ1-6, with a tentative D call TRBD1 (5 bases). V was trimmed by 0 bases and J by 10 bases, leaving 13 bases between them. This CDR3 has 15 amino acids. The germline gives CDR1 KGHSH, CDR2 LQKENI. The CDR3 bases are TGTGCCAGCTCACCACCGCAGGGCGTAGGATCACCCCTCCACTTT. It specifies CASSPPQGVGSPLHF.

The V and J genes are TRBV7-8 and TRBJ1-1; TRBD1 is a possible D gene (6 bases). Germline V CDR1 and CDR2: SGHVS, FQNEAQ. CDR3 length equals 13 residues. Trimming took 5 bases from V and 7 from J, leaving 14 bases between them. CDR3 protein: CASSRWGPGEAFF. As DNA, the CDR3 is TGTGCCAGCAGCCGCTGGGGGCCGGGTGAAGCTTTCTTT.

The rearrangement uses TRBV9 and TRBJ1-1; D perhaps matches TRBD1 (5 bases). The germline V gene encodes CDR1 SGDLS and CDR2 YYNGEE. The CDR3 is made up of 14 amino acids. V shed 5 bases and J shed 1 base, with 12 bases lying between them. The CDR3 bases are TGTGCCAGCAGTCTCCCCGGACAGAACACTGAAGCTTTCTTT. Encoded protein: CASSLPGQNTEAFF.

This chain joins TRBV6-5 and TRBJ2-1; 13 positions match TRBD2. The CDR3 spans 14 residues. The V and J ends lost 5 bases and 8 bases, in that order; junction bases with no gene match: 3. Germline loops: CDR1 MNHEY, CDR2 SVGAGI. For the CDR3, the DNA is TGTGCCAGCAGTCGGACTAGCGGGAGTGATGAGCAGTTCTTC. Protein: CASSRTSGSDEQFF.

J is TRBJ2-2 and V is TRBV12-3 or TRBV12-4; the D is unclear. The CDR3 length is 12 residues. The V and J ends lost 6 bases and 5 bases respectively, with 7 bases between them. The CDR3 DNA sequence: TGTGCCAGCAGACAATATACCGGGGAGCTGTTTTTT. Its protein is CASRQYTGELFF.

The chain uses TRBV4-1 and TRBJ2-1; 7 positions agree with TRBD2. Per the germline V gene, CDR1 is MGHRA and CDR2 is YSYEKL. The CDR3 runs 16 residues. After removal of 2 bases from V and 4 bases from J, the junction contained 8 bases not matched to a gene. CDR3 loop: CASSQPLSGKYNEQFF. The DNA of the CDR3 is TGCGCCAGCAGCCAACCCCTCAGCGGGAAATACAATGAGCAGTTCTTC.

The V call is TRBV5-8, the J call TRBJ1-2; D call uncertain. CDR3 size: 13 residues. Germline CDR1 SGHTS, CDR2 YDEGEE. Trimming shortened V by 1 base and J by 3 bases, and 7 bases separated the two germline ends. The DNA of the CDR3 is TGTGCCAGCAGCTTGAGGGTTGACTATGGCTACACCTTC. It encodes CASSLRVDYGYTF.

The genes are TRBV19 and TRBJ2-3; 9 bases match TRBD2. V lost 0 bases and J lost 0; bases outside the gene matches: 4. Germline CDR1 LNHDA, CDR2 SQIVND (reference sequence). This CDR3 contains 17 residues. The CDR3 coding sequence is TGTGCCAGTAGTATAGACCTAGCGGGACTTAGCACAGATACGCAGTATTTT. The encoded protein is CASSIDLAGLSTDTQYF.

The V and J genes are TRBV9 and TRBJ2-2; 8 positions match TRBD1. The CDR3 has 15 residues. The ends lost 3 bases at V and 7 bases at J; junction bases unmatched: 8. CDR1 SGDLS and CDR2 YYNGEE come from the germline V gene. CDR3 loop: CASSANQGAGGELFF. The CDR3, as DNA: TGTGCCAGCAGCGCCAATCAGGGGGCTGGCGGGGAGCTGTTTTTT.

The V and J genes are TRBV2 and TRBJ1-5; D unclear. V was clipped by 4 bases and J by 5 bases, with 12 bases between them. From germline, CDR1 is SNHLY and CDR2 FYNNEI. The CDR3 length is 14 residues. The CDR3 here is CASSGVSSDQPQHF. DNA for the CDR3: TGTGCCAGCAGTGGCGTCTCGTCTGATCAGCCCCAGCATTTT.

V is TRBV21-1 and J is TRBJ2-1; the listed D gene, TRBD2, was not tested against the DNA. TRBV21-1 is annotated as a pseudogene. The CDR3 runs 15 residues. CDR3 sequence: CASSKLQAGGQEQFF. CDR3 DNA: TGTGCCAGCAGCAAACTTCAAGCGGGAGGTCAGGAGCAGTTCTTC.

The CDR3 sequence: CATSREISPYNEQFF. DNA of the CDR3: TGTGCCACCAGCAGAGAGATCAGCCCCTACAATGAGCAGTTCTTC. V and J are TRBV15 and TRBJ2-1; no clear D. CDR1 is LNHNV, CDR2 YYDKDF, per germline (reference sequence). V lost 0 bases, J lost 2 bases, and 8 bases lay in between. The CDR3 contains 15 residues.

The chain has TRBV28 and TRBJ2-7; D unresolved. The CDR3 is 15 residues long. With 2 bases removed from V and 7 bases from J, the gap between germline ends came to 18 bases. Per the germline V gene, CDR1 is MDHEN and CDR2 is SYDVKM. The CDR3 DNA sequence: TGTGCCAGCAGTTTACGGGCGTTACGGGTGTGGGAGCAGTACTTC. Its protein is CASSLRALRVWEQYF.

The CDR3 here is CASSPLSGGETQYF. CDR3 sequence (DNA): TGTGCCAGCAGTCCTCTAAGCGGGGGGGAGACCCAGTACTTC. V and J are TRBV3-1 (or the pseudogene TRBV3-2) and TRBJ2-5, with TRBD2 matching over 9 bases. Looked up from germline, CDR1 is LGHDT and CDR2 is YNNKEL (reference sequence). This CDR3 region has 14 residues. Trimming at V came to 6 bases and at J to 5 bases, leaving 7 bases not matched to a gene.

This clone was seen a single time. CDR3 coding DNA: TGTGCCAGCAGCCCACGGACAGGCAACAATCAGCCCCAGCATTTT. As protein: CASSPRTGNNQPQHF. The chain joins TRBV7-8 to TRBJ1-5; 7 bases are shared with TRBD1. The CDR3 sequence is 15 residues long. J was trimmed by 3 bases and V by 5 bases; bases with no gene match: 7. Germline lookup yields CDR1 SGHVS and CDR2 FQNEAQ.

This chain connects TRBV9 to TRBJ1-3; tentative D call: TRBD1 (5 bases). Germline CDR1 and CDR2: SGDLS and YYNGEE. With 3 bases removed from V and 2 bases from J, the gap between germline ends came to 9 bases. The CDR3 runs 14 residues. The CDR3 sequence is CASSDQGTGNTIYF. The DNA for the CDR3 is TGTGCCAGCAGCGACCAGGGAACTGGAAACACCATATATTTT.

This clone was detected many times. The chain uses TRBV4-2 and TRBJ1-1; 10 nucleotides agree with TRBD1. V shed 3 bases, J shed 5 bases, and the junction held 6 bases outside the gene matches. This CDR3 comprises 15 residues. Germline lookup yields CDR1 LGHNA and CDR2 YNFKEQ. CDR3 nucleotide sequence: TGTGCCAGCAGCCAGGCTAGGACAGGGGGAACTGAAGCTTTCTTT. Translated, it gives CASSQARTGGTEAFF.

This clone was recorded a few times. DNA of the CDR3: TGCGCCAGCAGCCAAGAATCTGTGGGACACGAGCAGTACTTC. Its translation is CASSQESVGHEQYF. This chain uses TRBV4-3 with TRBJ2-7; the D call may be TRBD1 or TRBD2 (5 bases each). Germline assignment: CDR1 LGHNA and CDR2 YSLEER. CDR3 length: 14 residues. The ends were cut back, 0 bases at V and 5 bases at J, with 11 bases in the middle.

This chain connects TRBV5-4 to TRBJ1-2; 9 bases map to TRBD1. From germline, CDR1 is SGHNT and CDR2 YYREEE (reference sequence). This CDR3 is 14 amino acids long. Trimming removed 4 bases from V and 4 bases from J; junction bases left unmatched: 5. The CDR3 sequence is CASSPPGQGYGYTF. For the CDR3, the DNA is TGTGCCAGCAGCCCGCCGGGACAGGGCTATGGCTACACCTTC.

This rearrangement joins TRBV7-2 to TRBJ2-5, with 7 bases that match TRBD1. CDR1 and CDR2 (germline): SGHTA, FQGNSA. The CDR3 loop spans 14 amino acids. The V gene end was trimmed by 3 bases and the J gene end by 4 bases; junction bases not matched to a gene: 5. The CDR3 spells CASSLGDRAETQYF. The CDR3 DNA sequence: TGTGCCAGCAGCTTGGGTGACAGGGCAGAGACCCAGTACTTC.

This chain uses TRBV7-9 with TRBJ2-3; D is ambiguous. There are 17 residues in the CDR3. Germline CDR1 SEHNR, CDR2 FQNEAQ (reference sequence). Trimming left V 8 bases short and J 0 bases short, with 21 bases between. The CDR3 bases are TGTGCCAGCTCCTTCCTCCTGACAACCATTAGCACAGATACGCAGTATTTT. It translates to CASSFLLTTISTDTQYF.